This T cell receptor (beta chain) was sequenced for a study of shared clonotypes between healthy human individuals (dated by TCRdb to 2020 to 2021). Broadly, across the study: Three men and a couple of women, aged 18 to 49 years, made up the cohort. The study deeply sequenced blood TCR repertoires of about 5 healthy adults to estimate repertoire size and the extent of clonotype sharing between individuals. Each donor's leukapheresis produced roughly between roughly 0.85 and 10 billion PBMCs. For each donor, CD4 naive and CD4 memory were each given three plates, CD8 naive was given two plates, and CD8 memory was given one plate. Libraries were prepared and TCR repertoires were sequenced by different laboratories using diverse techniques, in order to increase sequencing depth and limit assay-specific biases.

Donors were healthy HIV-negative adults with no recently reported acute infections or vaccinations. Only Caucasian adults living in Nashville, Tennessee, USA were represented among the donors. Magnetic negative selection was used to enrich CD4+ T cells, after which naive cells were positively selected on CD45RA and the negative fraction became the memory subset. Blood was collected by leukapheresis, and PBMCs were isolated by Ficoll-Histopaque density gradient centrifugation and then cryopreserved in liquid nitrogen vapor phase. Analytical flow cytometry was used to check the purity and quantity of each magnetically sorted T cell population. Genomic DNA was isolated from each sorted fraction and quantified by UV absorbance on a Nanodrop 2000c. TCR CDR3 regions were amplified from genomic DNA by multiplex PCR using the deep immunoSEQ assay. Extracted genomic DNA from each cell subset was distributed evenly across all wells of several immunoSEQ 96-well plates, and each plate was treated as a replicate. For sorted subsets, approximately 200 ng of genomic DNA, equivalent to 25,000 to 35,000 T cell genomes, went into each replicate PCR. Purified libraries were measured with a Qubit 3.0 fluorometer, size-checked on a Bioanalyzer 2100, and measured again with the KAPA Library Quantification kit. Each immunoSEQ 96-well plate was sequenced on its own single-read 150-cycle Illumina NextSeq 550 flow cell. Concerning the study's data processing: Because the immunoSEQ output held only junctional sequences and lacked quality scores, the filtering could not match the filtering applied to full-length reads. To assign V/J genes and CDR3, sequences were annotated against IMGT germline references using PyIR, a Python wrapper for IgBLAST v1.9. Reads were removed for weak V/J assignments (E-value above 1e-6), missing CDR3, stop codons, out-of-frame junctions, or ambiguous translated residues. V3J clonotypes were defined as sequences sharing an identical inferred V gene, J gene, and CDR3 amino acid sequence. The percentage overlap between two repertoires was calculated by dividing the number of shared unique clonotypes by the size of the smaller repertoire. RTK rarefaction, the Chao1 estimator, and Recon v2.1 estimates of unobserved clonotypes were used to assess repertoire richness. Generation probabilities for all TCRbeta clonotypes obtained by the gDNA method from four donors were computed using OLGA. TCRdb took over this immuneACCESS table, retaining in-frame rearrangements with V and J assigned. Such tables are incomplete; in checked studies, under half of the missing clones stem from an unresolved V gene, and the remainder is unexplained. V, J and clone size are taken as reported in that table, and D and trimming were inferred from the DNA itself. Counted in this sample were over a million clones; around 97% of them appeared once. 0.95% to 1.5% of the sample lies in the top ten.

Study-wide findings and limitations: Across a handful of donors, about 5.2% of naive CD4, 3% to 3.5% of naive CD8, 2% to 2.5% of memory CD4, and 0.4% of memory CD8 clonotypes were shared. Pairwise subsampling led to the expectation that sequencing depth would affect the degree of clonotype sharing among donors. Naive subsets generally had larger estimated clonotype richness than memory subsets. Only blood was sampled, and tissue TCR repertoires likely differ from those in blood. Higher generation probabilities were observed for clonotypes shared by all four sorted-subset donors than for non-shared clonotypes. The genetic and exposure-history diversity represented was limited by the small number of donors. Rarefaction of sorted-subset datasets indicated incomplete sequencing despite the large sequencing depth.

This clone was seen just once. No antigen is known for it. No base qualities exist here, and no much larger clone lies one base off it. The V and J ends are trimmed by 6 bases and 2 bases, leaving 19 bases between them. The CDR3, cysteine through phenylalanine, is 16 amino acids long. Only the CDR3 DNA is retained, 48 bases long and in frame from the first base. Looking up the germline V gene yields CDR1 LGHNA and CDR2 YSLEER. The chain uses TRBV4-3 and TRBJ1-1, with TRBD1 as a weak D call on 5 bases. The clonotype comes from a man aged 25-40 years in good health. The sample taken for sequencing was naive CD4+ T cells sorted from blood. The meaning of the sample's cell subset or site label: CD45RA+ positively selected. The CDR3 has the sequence CASRPTGAGINTEAFF. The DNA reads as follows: TGCGCCAGCAGGCCCACTGGGGCGGGAATCAACACTGAAGCTTTCTTT.